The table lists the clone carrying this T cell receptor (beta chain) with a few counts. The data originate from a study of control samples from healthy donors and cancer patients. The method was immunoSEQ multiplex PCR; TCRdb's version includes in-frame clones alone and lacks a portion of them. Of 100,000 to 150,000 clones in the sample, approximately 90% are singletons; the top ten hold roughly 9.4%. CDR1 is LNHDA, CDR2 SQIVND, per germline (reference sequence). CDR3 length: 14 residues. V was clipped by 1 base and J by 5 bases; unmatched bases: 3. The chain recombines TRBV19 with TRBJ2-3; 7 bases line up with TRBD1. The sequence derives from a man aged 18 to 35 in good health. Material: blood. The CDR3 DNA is TGTGCCAGTAGTATAGGCCAGGGGGAAGATACGCAGTATTTT. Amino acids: CASSIGQGEDTQYF.